This entry describes one TCR beta chain. This sample is drawn from a study of cytomegalovirus exposure and HLA in healthy donors. The V gene end was trimmed by 4 bases and the J gene end by 6 bases; junction bases not matched to a gene: 14. Germline CDR1 MGHRA, CDR2 YSYEKL. The CDR3 consists of 17 residues. TCRdb's table, derived via immunoSEQ multiplex PCR, lists solely in-frame clones and lacks some. The sample has more than 200,000 clones; 80% to 95% are singletons. The chain employs TRBV4-1 and TRBJ2-2; the match to TRBD1 covers 7 bases. The receptor's source is a woman aged 25 to 39 in good health and CMV-seronegative. Sequenced sample: PBMCs. CDR3 sequence reads: CASSPHPLTGIPGELFF. In DNA, the CDR3 is TGCGCCAGCAGCCCCCACCCCCTGACAGGGATCCCCGGGGAGCTGTTTTTT.